This TCR beta chain came from a study of beta chain features in type 1 diabetes. There are 16 residues in the CDR3. The ends were cut back, 4 bases at V and 6 bases at J, with 23 bases in the middle. The germline CDR1 and CDR2 sequences are SGHRS and YFSETQ. Sequencing targeted expressed TCRB transcripts, as all isolated RNA had been reverse transcribed. Only in-frame clones appear in the TCRdb table, and some are missing; sequencing was by immunoSEQ multiplex PCR. This table holds approximately 150,000 clones, more than 9% found once. The sample taken for sequencing was naive CD4+ T cells from blood. The chain recombines TRBV5-1 with TRBJ2-7, with D perhaps matching TRBD2 (7 bases). The clonotype comes from a man aged 18 to 30 in good health. In DNA form, the CDR3 reads TGCGCCAGCAGCGGGGGGGCAGGGGCCCCCCGCGGCGAGCAGTACTTC. It encodes CASSGGAGAPRGEQYF. Supplemented by reference TRBV5-1 and TRBJ2-7, the full variable domain reads KAGVTQTPRYLIKTRGQQVTLSCSPISGHRSVSWYQQTPGQGLQFLFEYFSETQRNKGNFPGRFSGRQFSNSRSEMNVSTLELGDSALYLCASSGGAGAPRGEQYFGPGTRLTVT.